The 14 T cell receptor beta chains below all came from one sample that was sequenced in a study of blood T cell repertoires in COVID-19. Repertoires were generated with immunoSEQ multiplex PCR, while TCRdb's copy carries only in-frame clones and drops some. The table includes approximately 170,000 clones, 74% detected once. The source material was peripheral blood. The receptors come from a woman of 80 years or more with acute or convalescent COVID-19.

The V and J genes are TRBV9 and TRBJ2-3, with 7 bases that match TRBD2. Germline trimming cut 0 bases from V and 5 bases from J; bases unmatched to any gene: 6. The CDR3 length is 15 residues. The germline gives CDR1 SGDLS, CDR2 YYNGEE. In nucleotides, the CDR3 is TGTGCCAGCAGCGTAGCTGCGGGAGACGAAGATACGCAGTATTTT. Protein: CASSVAAGDEDTQYF. Full variable domain (rest looked up from reference TRBV9 and TRBJ2-3): DSGVTQTPKHLITATGQRVTLRCSPRSGDLSVYWYQQSLDQGLQFLIQYYNGEERAKGNILERFSAQQFPDLHSELNLSSLELGDSALYFCASSVAAGDEDTQYFGPGTRLTVL.

The chain employs TRBV3-1 (or the pseudogene TRBV3-2) and TRBJ1-1; perhaps TRBD1 as D (6 bases). V was clipped by 6 bases and J by 5 bases, with 16 bases between them. The CDR3 is 14 amino acids. The V gene's germline CDR1 is LGHDT and CDR2 YNNKEL (reference sequence). The chain's CDR3 is CASRQGGVGTEAFF. Here the CDR3 DNA reads TGTGCCAGCAGACAGGGTGGGGTGGGGACTGAAGCTTTCTTT.

This clone has more than one count but fewer than ten. The CDR3 loop reads CATSRVRDSAATDTQYF. CDR3 sequence (DNA): TGTGCCACCAGCAGAGTCAGGGACTCGGCGGCTACAGATACGCAGTATTTT. V is TRBV15 and J is TRBJ2-3, with a tentative D call TRBD2 (6 bases). The CDR3 runs to 17 residues. Germline loops: CDR1 LNHNV, CDR2 YYDKDF (reference sequence). V gave up 1 base and J gave up 3 bases, with 17 bases separating them.

The V call is TRBV5-1, the J call TRBJ2-7; a possible D gene is TRBD2 (5 bases). Germline V CDR1 and CDR2: SGHRS, YFSETQ. Trimming took off 0 bases at V and 8 bases at J, with 9 bases between the two ends. The CDR3 spans 12 residues. CDR3 residues: CASSLEAAQQYF. CDR3 DNA: TGCGCCAGCAGCTTGGAAGCGGCACAGCAGTACTTC. Full variable domain (missing parts from reference TRBV5-1 and TRBJ2-7): KAGVTQTPRYLIKTRGQQVTLSCSPISGHRSVSWYQQTPGQGLQFLFEYFSETQRNKGNFPGRFSGRQFSNSRSEMNVSTLELGDSALYLCASSLEAAQQYFGPGTRLTVT.

This clone was seen repeatedly, ten times or more. The chain carries TRBV4-2 and TRBJ2-1; possible D gene TRBD2, 5 bases. Trimming cost V 6 bases and J 0 bases, with 15 bases left between them. The CDR3 covers 16 residues. Germline CDR1 LGHNA, CDR2 YNFKEQ. The CDR3: CASSGGLASSYNEQFF. For the CDR3, the DNA is TGTGCCAGCAGTGGAGGACTCGCTAGCTCCTACAATGAGCAGTTCTTC.

This rearrangement joins TRBV5-4 to TRBJ1-6; 9 nucleotides match TRBD1. Germline trimming cut 3 bases from V and 7 bases from J; bases unmatched to any gene: 5. Germline V gene data show CDR1 as SGHNT and CDR2 as YYREEE (reference sequence). This CDR3 contains 15 residues. The CDR3 nucleotides read TGTGCCAGCAGCTCCCCCGACAGGGGGAATTCACCCCTCCACTTT. It is translated as CASSSPDRGNSPLHF.

CDR3 sequence: CASSPTGGGSTDTQYF. The DNA for the CDR3 is TGTGCCAGTAGCCCAACAGGGGGCGGAAGCACAGATACGCAGTATTTT. The chain links TRBV19 to TRBJ2-3; TRBD1 aligns across 9 bases. V shed 6 bases and J 0 bases; nucleotides not matched to a gene: 7. CDR1 is LNHDA and CDR2 is SQIVND in the germline V gene (reference sequence). This CDR3 is 16 amino acids long. Full variable domain (missing parts from reference TRBV19 and TRBJ2-3): DGGITQSPKYLFRKEGQNVTLSCEQNLNHDAMYWYRQDPGQGLRLIYYSQIVNDFQKGDIAEGYSVSREKKESFPLTVTSAQKNPTAFYLCASSPTGGGSTDTQYFGPGTRLTVL.

The rearrangement links TRBV4-3 to TRBJ2-3, with 14 bases that match TRBD2. Losses at the gene ends were 4 bases for V and 5 bases for J; bases not matched to a gene: 8. The CDR3 sequence is 17 residues long. From germline, CDR1 is LGHNA and CDR2 YSLEER. CDR3 in amino acids: CASSPLGLAGEVDTQYF. In DNA form, the CDR3 reads TGCGCCAGCAGCCCGCTGGGACTAGCGGGAGAAGTAGATACGCAGTATTTT.

V gene TRBV6-2 or TRBV6-3 combines with J gene TRBJ1-2; the D gene is possibly TRBD1 (6 bases). Germline lookup yields CDR1 MNHEY and CDR2 SVGEGT. The germline V and J ends were trimmed by 4 bases and 5 bases, with 11 bases remaining between them. This CDR3 is 13 amino acids long. The CDR3 here is CASSLQGGYGYTF. CDR3 DNA: TGTGCCAGCAGTTTACAGGGAGGGTATGGCTACACCTTC.

The chain is built from TRBV25-1 and TRBJ1-4; 9 bases agree with TRBD1. The CDR3 is 15 amino acids. The junction had 2 bases not matched to a gene; V was cut back by 3 bases and J by 3 bases. CDR1 and CDR2 from the germline V gene are MGHDK and SYGVNS. CDR3 residues: CASSDTGGPNEKLFF. The CDR3 DNA is TGTGCCAGCAGTGATACAGGGGGCCCTAATGAAAAACTGTTTTTT. Full variable domain (outside the CDR3, taken from reference TRBV25-1 and TRBJ1-4): EADIYQTPRYLVIGTGKKITLECSQTMGHDKMYWYQQDPGMELHLIHYSYGVNSTEKGDLSSESTVSRIRTEHFPLTLESARPSHTSQYLCASSDTGGPNEKLFFGSGTQLSVL.

This rearrangement joins TRBV7-6 to TRBJ2-1, with 9 bases lining up with TRBD2. The CDR3 runs to 16 residues. CDR1 and CDR2 (germline): SGHVS, FNYEAQ. Unmatched junction bases numbered 7, after V lost 2 bases and J lost 5 bases. In nucleotides, the CDR3 is TGTGCCAGCAGCTTACTCCTAGCGGGACTAAACAATGAGCAGTTCTTC. This codes for CASSLLLAGLNNEQFF.

This chain connects TRBV4-1 to TRBJ2-6; 7 nucleotides agree with TRBD1. This CDR3 comprises 19 residues. With 0 bases clipped from V and 0 bases from J, the junction kept 8 bases outside the gene matches. Germline loops: CDR1 MGHRA, CDR2 YSYEKL. The CDR3 sequence is CASSQDAQGENSGANVLTF. CDR3 bases: TGCGCCAGCAGCCAAGACGCGCAGGGGGAAAACTCTGGGGCCAACGTCCTGACTTTC.

This chain uses TRBV28 with TRBJ1-2; 7 bases align to TRBD1. The CDR3 has 15 residues. Germline CDR1 is MDHEN and CDR2 is SYDVKM. The trim removed 1 base at V and 11 bases at J, leaving 13 bases unmatched. CDR3 loop: CASSLLRTGPGGYTF. Written as DNA, the CDR3 is TGTGCCAGCAGTTTATTACGGACAGGCCCGGGAGGGTACACCTTC.

The chain uses TRBV3-1 (or the pseudogene TRBV3-2) and TRBJ2-3; the match to TRBD1 covers 7 bases. The trim removed 4 bases at V and 4 bases at J, leaving 8 bases unmatched. The germline V gene encodes CDR1 LGHDT and CDR2 YNNKEL (reference sequence). CDR3 length equals 15 residues. In DNA form, the CDR3 reads TGTGCCAGCAGCCTTGGGACAGTGGAAGCAGATACGCAGTATTTT. This codes for CASSLGTVEADTQYF.